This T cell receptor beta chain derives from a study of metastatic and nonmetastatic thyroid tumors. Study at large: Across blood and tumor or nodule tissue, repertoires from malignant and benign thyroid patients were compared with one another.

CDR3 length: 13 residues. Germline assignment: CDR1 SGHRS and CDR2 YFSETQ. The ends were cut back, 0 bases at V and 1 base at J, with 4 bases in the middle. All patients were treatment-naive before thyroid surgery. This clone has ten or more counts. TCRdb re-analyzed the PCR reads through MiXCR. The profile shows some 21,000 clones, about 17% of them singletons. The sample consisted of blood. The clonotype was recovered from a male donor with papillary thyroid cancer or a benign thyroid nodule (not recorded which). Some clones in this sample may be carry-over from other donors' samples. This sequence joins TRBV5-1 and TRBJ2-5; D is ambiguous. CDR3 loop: CASSLVFQETQYF. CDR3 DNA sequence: TGCGCCAGCAGCTTGGTGTTCCAAGAGACCCAGTACTTC.